This entry lists 25 T cell receptor beta chains sequenced from one sample in a study of CD8+ T cells in alopecia areata. Reverse transcription of extracted RNA yielded cDNA, which provided the sequencing template. TCRdb's copy holds only in-frame clones and misses some; the assay was immunoSEQ multiplex PCR. The profile covers about 92,000 clones, with roughly 46% appearing a single time and around 18% taken by the ten largest. Specified treatment: oral pan-JAK inhibitor, 5-10 mg twice daily. The specimen comprised CD8+ T cells sorted from blood, sampled at week 24, from a patient treated with tofacitinib. The source of these receptors is a human donor with alopecia areata.

The chain employs TRBV9 and TRBJ2-6; D uncertain. V lost 2 bases and J 2 bases, leaving 5 bases between the germline ends. This CDR3 is 14 amino acids long. CDR1 is SGDLS and CDR2 is YYNGEE in the germline V gene. This CDR3 reads CASSVWAGANVLTF. CDR3 coding DNA: TGTGCCAGCAGCGTTTGGGCTGGGGCCAACGTCCTGACTTTC.

The CDR3 DNA follows: TGTGCCAGCATCGCGGGACTCGAAGAGACCCAGTACTTC. This translates into CASIAGLEETQYF. V usage is TRBV7-9 and J usage is TRBJ2-5; the D gene is possibly TRBD2 (6 bases). V was trimmed by 7 bases and J by 3 bases, leaving 12 bases between them. The germline V gene has CDR1 SEHNR and CDR2 FQNEAQ (reference sequence). The CDR3 contains 13 residues.

The J gene is TRBJ2-7, the V gene TRBV6-1; no firm D call. There are 11 residues in the CDR3. Germline lookup yields CDR1 MNHNS and CDR2 SASEGT. V was cut by 6 bases and J by 3 bases, with 6 bases left in between. CDR3 bases: TGTGCCAGCAGGACCAGCTACGAGCAGTACTTC. Protein sequence: CASRTSYEQYF.

This clone was recorded once. This sequence joins TRBV4-1 and TRBJ2-7, with a possible D match to TRBD2 (6 bases). V lost 1 base to trimming and J lost 0 bases, with 13 bases between them. CDR1 and CDR2 (germline): MGHRA, YSYEKL. This CDR3 has 16 amino acids. This CDR3 reads CASSQAGTPSSYEQYF. Here the CDR3 DNA reads TGCGCCAGCAGCCAAGCCGGGACTCCTAGCTCCTACGAGCAGTACTTC.

This clone has just a few counts. The chain couples TRBV29-1 to TRBJ2-5; no firm D call. This CDR3 has 10 residues. Germline loops: CDR1 SQVTM, CDR2 ANQGSEA. Trimming left V 8 bases short and J 1 base short, with 5 bases between. This CDR3 is CSTAQETQYF. In DNA, the CDR3 is TGCAGCACGGCCCAAGAGACCCAGTACTTC.

This chain joins TRBV4-1 and TRBJ2-7; 7 positions match TRBD1. The germline V gene has CDR1 MGHRA and CDR2 YSYEKL. J was trimmed by 4 bases and V by 0 bases; bases with no gene match: 12. The CDR3 sequence is 17 residues long. CDR3 sequence: CASSQDGQGVVAYEQYF. Here the CDR3 DNA reads TGCGCCAGCAGCCAAGACGGGCAGGGGGTGGTAGCATACGAGCAGTACTTC.

This clone was counted only a few times. DNA for the CDR3: TGTGCCAGCAGTGACGGGGGTGGCACAGATACGCAGTATTTT. It is translated as CASSDGGGTDTQYF. The gene calls are TRBV6-4 and TRBJ2-3, with D possibly being TRBD1 or TRBD2 (5 bases each). The germline V and J ends were trimmed by 2 bases and 1 base, with 7 bases remaining between them. Germline lookup yields CDR1 MRHNA and CDR2 SNTAGT. The CDR3 is 14 residues long.

CDR3 sequence (DNA): TGTGCCAGCAGTGACAGGGCATACAATGAGCAGTTCTTC. It yields the protein CASSDRAYNEQFF. J is TRBJ2-1 and V is TRBV2; tentatively, D is TRBD1 (5 bases). Germline values: CDR1 SNHLY, CDR2 FYNNEI. The V and J ends lost 3 bases and 4 bases respectively, with 7 bases between them. The CDR3 loop spans 13 amino acids.

This clone has at least ten counts. The chain uses TRBV7-9 and TRBJ2-1; 12 nucleotides align to TRBD2. Germline CDR1 reads SEHNR; CDR2 reads FQNEAQ (reference sequence). V lost 7 bases and J lost 13; bases outside the gene matches: 2. The CDR3 sequence is 11 residues long. The CDR3 bases are TGTGCCAGCACAGGACTAGCGGGACAGTTCTTC. Its protein is CASTGLAGQFF.

The chain uses TRBV30 and TRBJ2-5; the D gene is possibly TRBD2 (5 bases). The V end was cut by 2 bases, the J end by 2 bases, with 12 bases between. Germline V gene sequence: CDR1 GTSNPN, CDR2 SVGIG (reference sequence). CDR3 length equals 14 residues. Here the CDR3 reads CAWSPGADQETQYF. The DNA of the CDR3 is TGTGCCTGGAGTCCAGGAGCGGATCAAGAGACCCAGTACTTC.

The V and J genes are TRBV9 and TRBJ1-3; D gene unclear. V was shortened by 3 bases and J by 4 bases, with 17 bases between the two germline ends. The germline gives CDR1 SGDLS, CDR2 YYNGEE. The CDR3 has 16 residues. The CDR3 here is CASSATRASEGNTIYF. CDR3 bases: TGTGCCAGCAGCGCAACCCGGGCCTCGGAGGGAAACACCATATATTTT.

The genes are TRBV14 and TRBJ2-7, with D possibly matching TRBD2 (5 bases). Per germline, CDR1 SGHDN and CDR2 FVKESK. This CDR3 spans 15 amino acids. The V gene lost 3 bases and the J gene lost 3 bases, with 15 bases spanning the gap. The CDR3 region has the DNA TGTGCCAGCAGCCAGAACGGGGTGTTGGTCTACGAGCAGTACTTC. Translated, it gives CASSQNGVLVYEQYF.

The rearrangement uses TRBV4-3 and TRBJ2-5, with D possibly TRBD1 on 7 matching bases. Trimming shortened V by 1 base and J by 4 bases, and 13 bases separated the two germline ends. This CDR3 spans 15 amino acids. Per germline, CDR1 LGHNA and CDR2 YSLEER. CDR3 amino acids: CASSQVVRGAETQYF. CDR3 bases: TGCGCCAGCAGCCAAGTGGTCAGGGGGGCAGAGACCCAGTACTTC.

This clone was seen more than once but under ten times. The chain employs TRBV29-1 and TRBJ2-2; 14 bases map to TRBD2. The CDR3 spans 15 residues. From germline, CDR1 is SQVTM and CDR2 ANQGSEA. The V segment lost 5 bases and the J segment 5 bases; nucleotides outside the gene matches: 4. CDR3: CSVPGLAGETGELFF. The DNA for the CDR3 is TGCAGCGTTCCGGGACTAGCGGGAGAGACCGGGGAGCTGTTTTTT.

This clone has more than one count but fewer than ten. Here the CDR3 DNA reads TGTGCCAGCGCGACTGGTAGCAATCAGCCCCAGCATTTT. As protein: CASATGSNQPQHF. V gene TRBV27 combines with J gene TRBJ1-5; D ambiguous. V lost 8 bases and J 0 bases, leaving 8 bases between the germline ends. Per germline, CDR1 MNHEY and CDR2 SMNVEV (reference sequence). The CDR3 sequence is 13 residues long.

This rearrangement joins TRBV11-2 to TRBJ2-3, with 8 bases aligning to TRBD1. This CDR3 comprises 16 residues. The V and J ends lost 0 bases and 4 bases, in that order; junction bases with no gene match: 6. The germline V gene encodes CDR1 SGHAT and CDR2 FQNNGV. The CDR3 DNA follows: TGTGCCAGCAGCTTAGAAGCAGGGGGCTCTGCAGATACGCAGTATTTT. This encodes CASSLEAGGSADTQYF.

The chain carries TRBV27 and TRBJ2-7, with D possibly called TRBD1 or TRBD2 (5 bases each). The CDR3 totals 11 residues. The germline V and J ends were trimmed by 4 bases and 7 bases, with 8 bases remaining between them. Germline V gene lookup returns CDR1 MNHEY and CDR2 SMNVEV (reference sequence). The CDR3 DNA reads TGTGCCAGCAGTTCCGGGACGGAGCAGTACTTC. Residues: CASSSGTEQYF.

This sequence joins TRBV15 and TRBJ2-1; unclear D gene. The CDR3 contains 17 residues. Germline V CDR1 and CDR2: LNHNV, YYDKDF (reference sequence). V was clipped by 0 bases and J by 0 bases, with 12 bases between them. CDR3 nucleotide sequence: TGTGCCACCAGCAGAGAGCGTGTGGGTCGCTCCTACAATGAGCAGTTCTTC. Its translation: CATSRERVGRSYNEQFF. Full variable domain (missing parts from reference TRBV15 and TRBJ2-1): DAMVIQNPRYQVTQFGKPVTLSCSQTLNHNVMYWYQQKSSQAPKLLFHYYDKDFNNEADTPDNFQSRRPNTSFCFLDIRSPGLGDTAMYLCATSRERVGRSYNEQFFGPGTRLTVL.

V gene TRBV11-2 combines with J gene TRBJ1-2; D may be TRBD1 (5 bases). The CDR3 runs to 15 residues. The V end was cut by 3 bases, the J end by 6 bases, with 17 bases between. CDR1 is SGHAT, CDR2 FQNNGV, per germline. In nucleotides, the CDR3 is TGTGCCAGCAGCTTTCAGGGTAGATCGCCGGATGGCTACACCTTC. It translates to CASSFQGRSPDGYTF.

This clone has just a few counts. The chain links TRBV6-4 to TRBJ1-2; possibly TRBD1 for D (5 bases). The germline V and J ends were trimmed by 2 bases and 7 bases, with 14 bases remaining between them. CDR3 size: 14 residues. Germline CDR1 is MRHNA and CDR2 is SNTAGT. CDR3 in amino acids: CASSDGGWESGYTF. The DNA of the CDR3 is TGTGCCAGCAGTGACGGGGGGTGGGAAAGTGGCTACACCTTC.

The table lists this clone with a few counts. The rearrangement links TRBV29-1 to TRBJ2-1; TRBD2 agrees at 10 bases. The CDR3 has 14 residues. The V segment lost 4 bases and the J segment 5 bases; nucleotides outside the gene matches: 5. Germline V lookup: CDR1 SQVTM, CDR2 ANQGSEA. The CDR3 DNA follows: TGCAGCGTTGTAGGACTAGCGGTAGACAATGAGCAGTTCTTC. Its translation: CSVVGLAVDNEQFF.

V is TRBV11-2 and J is TRBJ2-7; maybe TRBD2 (6 bases). Looked up from germline, CDR1 is SGHAT and CDR2 is FQNNGV. This CDR3 comprises 13 residues. V lost 7 bases, J lost 4 bases, and 14 bases lay in between. The DNA of the CDR3 is TGTGCCAGCACCCTCCCCGGGGGATACGAGCAGTACTTC. Translation gives CASTLPGGYEQYF.

There are a few counts of this clone. V is TRBV19 and J is TRBJ1-2; no definite D call. The CDR3 contains 15 residues. CDR1 and CDR2 from the germline V gene are LNHDA and SQIVND (reference sequence). Trimming left V 4 bases short and J 6 bases short, with 18 bases between. In DNA, the CDR3 is TGTGCCAGTAGTAAAGCCAGGACGCCTAGCCATGGCTACACCTTC. It yields the protein CASSKARTPSHGYTF. Supplemented by reference TRBV19 and TRBJ1-2, the full variable domain reads DGGITQSPKYLFRKEGQNVTLSCEQNLNHDAMYWYRQDPGQGLRLIYYSQIVNDFQKGDIAEGYSVSREKKESFPLTVTSAQKNPTAFYLCASSKARTPSHGYTFGSGTRLTVV.

This chain uses TRBV6-5 with TRBJ1-5; D is possibly TRBD1 (5 bases). Trimming cost V 4 bases and J 2 bases, with 12 bases left between them. The CDR3 loop spans 15 amino acids. Germline CDR1 MNHEY, CDR2 SVGAGI. CDR3 nucleotides: TGTGCCAGCAGTTCCTCGTTGGGGGGCAATCAGCCCCAGCATTTT. Protein product: CASSSSLGGNQPQHF.

This clone has more than one count but fewer than ten. The V gene is TRBV27, the J gene TRBJ1-5; D gene unclear. Germline CDR1 and CDR2: MNHEY and SMNVEV (reference sequence). Deletions cut 6 bases from V and 1 base from J, with 10 bases between. CDR3 length equals 14 residues. The CDR3 nucleotides are TGTGCCAGCAGACCGACGGGGAGCAATCAGCCCCAGCATTTT. Its protein product is CASRPTGSNQPQHF.